This entry is about one TCR beta chain. Its antigen is not identified. This sample is drawn from a study of vaccination effects on CD4 cells after COVID-19. The overall study: A couple of convalescent patients were sampled 16 days and one week before vaccination. Broader study findings: Clones from infection and from vaccination both contracted markedly late after vaccination.

Method: immunoSEQ multiplex PCR; TCRdb's copy keeps in-frame clones and lacks some. The data hold some 35,000 clones, with over 60% observed a single time. With 5 bases removed from V and 5 bases from J, the gap between germline ends came to 11 bases. Germline-derived CDR1 and CDR2 are SGHRS and YFSETQ. CDR3 length equals 13 residues. Expansion with viral peptide pools was applied to antigen-specific CD4+ T cells by the ViraFEST assay prior to sequencing. Scientists isolated CD4+ T cells after a roughly 10-day culture period ended. This person's SARS-CoV-2 infection, confirmed by PCR, occurred between March and December 2020.

This receptor was taken from a human donor who had a prior SARS-CoV-2 infection. V and J are TRBV5-1 and TRBJ2-1, with D possibly matching TRBD2 (6 bases). This specimen was CD4+ T cells from PBMCs cultured with HCoV-NL63 spike peptides, taken before COVID-19 vaccination. The CDR3 nucleotides read TGCGCCAGCAGGGTGTTAGCGGACAATGAGCAGTTCTTC. Protein product: CASRVLADNEQFF.